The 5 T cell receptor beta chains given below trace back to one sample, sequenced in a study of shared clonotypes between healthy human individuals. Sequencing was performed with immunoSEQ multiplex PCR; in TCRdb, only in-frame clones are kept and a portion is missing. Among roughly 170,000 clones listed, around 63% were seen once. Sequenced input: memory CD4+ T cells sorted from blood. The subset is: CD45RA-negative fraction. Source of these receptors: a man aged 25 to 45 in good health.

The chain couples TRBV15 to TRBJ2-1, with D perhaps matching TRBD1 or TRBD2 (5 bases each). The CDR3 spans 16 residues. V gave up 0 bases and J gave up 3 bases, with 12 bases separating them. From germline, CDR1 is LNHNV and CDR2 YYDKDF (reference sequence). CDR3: CATSRDRRGVYNEQFF. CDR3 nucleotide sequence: TGTGCCACCAGCAGAGATCGTAGGGGAGTCTACAATGAGCAGTTCTTC.

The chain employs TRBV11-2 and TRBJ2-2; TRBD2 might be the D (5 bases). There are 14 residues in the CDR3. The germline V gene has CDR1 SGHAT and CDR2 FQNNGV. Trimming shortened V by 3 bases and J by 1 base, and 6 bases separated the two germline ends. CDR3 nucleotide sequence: TGTGCCAGCAGCTTGAGCGGGAACACCGGGGAGCTGTTTTTT. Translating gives CASSLSGNTGELFF.

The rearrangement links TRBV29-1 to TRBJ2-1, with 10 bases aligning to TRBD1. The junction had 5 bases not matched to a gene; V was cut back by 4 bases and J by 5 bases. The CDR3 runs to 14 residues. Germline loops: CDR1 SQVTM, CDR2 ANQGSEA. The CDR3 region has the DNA TGCAGCGTTGCGACAGGGGGCTGGAACAATGAGCAGTTCTTC. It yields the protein CSVATGGWNNEQFF.

The CDR3 loop reads CASSPQAHGNTIYF. DNA for the CDR3: TGTGCCAGCAGCCCCCAAGCACACGGAAACACCATATATTTT. The chain links TRBV7-8 to TRBJ1-3; D unresolved. The V gene's germline CDR1 is SGHVS and CDR2 FQNEAQ. The CDR3 is 14 amino acids. Trimming removed 5 bases from V and 4 bases from J, with 12 bases in between.

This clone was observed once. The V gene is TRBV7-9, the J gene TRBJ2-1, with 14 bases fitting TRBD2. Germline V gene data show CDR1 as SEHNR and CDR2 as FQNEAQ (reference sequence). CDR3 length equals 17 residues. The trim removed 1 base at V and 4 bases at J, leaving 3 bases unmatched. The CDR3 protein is CASSLGGLAGVYNEQFF. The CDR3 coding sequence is TGTGCCAGCAGCTTAGGGGGACTAGCGGGAGTTTACAATGAGCAGTTCTTC.